Following are 10 T cell receptor beta chains from one sample sequenced in a study of shared clonotypes between healthy human individuals. The data were produced by immunoSEQ multiplex PCR, yet TCRdb's version contains in-frame clones alone and is incomplete. The table lists hundreds of thousands of clones, about 96% of them singletons. Source material: naive CD4+ T cells sorted from blood. Described subset: CD45RA+ positively selected. The origin of the receptors is a woman aged 25 to 45 in good health.

The chain carries TRBV4-1 and TRBJ2-1; D tentatively reads TRBD1 or TRBD2 (5 bases each). This CDR3 has 15 residues. The germline CDR1 and CDR2 sequences are MGHRA and YSYEKL. V lost 4 bases to trimming and J lost 2 bases, with 12 bases between them. CDR3 region: CASSPGTAAYNEQFF. DNA for the CDR3: TGCGCCAGCAGCCCTGGGACGGCAGCCTACAATGAGCAGTTCTTC.

The chain uses TRBV19 and TRBJ2-1; no definite D call. This CDR3 region has 16 residues. Trimming took off 4 bases at V and 5 bases at J, with 18 bases between the two ends. Germline V CDR1 and CDR2: LNHDA, SQIVND (reference sequence). CDR3 region: CASSSVRARPDNEQFF. In nucleotides, the CDR3 is TGTGCCAGTAGTAGTGTTCGCGCAAGACCCGACAATGAGCAGTTCTTC.

V gene TRBV28 combines with J gene TRBJ2-7; D could derive from TRBD1 or TRBD2 (5 bases each). V was cut by 6 bases and J by 9 bases, with 21 bases left in between. The CDR3 has 14 residues. CDR1 and CDR2 from the germline V gene are MDHEN and SYDVKM. CDR3 bases: TGTGCCAGCAGGGAAGGGACGGTCGCCTTGTGGCAGTACTTC. Its protein product is CASREGTVALWQYF. Drawing the rest from reference TRBV28 and TRBJ2-7, the complete variable domain is DVKVTQSSRYLVKRTGEKVFLECVQDMDHENMFWYRQDPGLGLRLIYFSYDVKMKEKGDIPEGYSVSREKKERFSLILESASTNQTSMYLCASREGTVALWQYFGPGTRLTVT.

V gene TRBV27 combines with J gene TRBJ1-2; 8 bases fit TRBD1. The CDR3 spans 15 residues. With 6 bases clipped from V and 7 bases from J, the junction kept 13 bases outside the gene matches. Germline loops: CDR1 MNHEY, CDR2 SMNVEV (reference sequence). The CDR3 is CASSPQRDRWRGYTF. CDR3 bases: TGTGCCAGCAGCCCCCAGCGGGACAGGTGGCGTGGCTACACCTTC.

J is TRBJ2-2 and V is TRBV5-1; 8 nucleotides agree with TRBD1. V trimming: 4 bases; J trimming: 3 bases; junction bases outside the gene matches: 5. This CDR3 contains 15 residues. Germline CDR1 reads SGHRS; CDR2 reads YFSETQ. The CDR3 spells CASSGRGRDTGELFF. DNA for the CDR3: TGCGCCAGCAGCGGCAGGGGGCGCGACACCGGGGAGCTGTTTTTT.

The chain joins TRBV28 to TRBJ1-4; perhaps TRBD1 as D (6 bases). Trimming cost V 6 bases and J 2 bases, with 10 bases left between them. In germline, CDR1 is MDHEN, CDR2 SYDVKM. This CDR3 is built from 14 residues. The CDR3 nucleotides are TGTGCCAGCAGGCCAGGGGAGACTAATGAAAAACTGTTTTTT. It codes for CASRPGETNEKLFF.

The chain employs TRBV5-1 and TRBJ1-3; D remains ambiguous. Germline CDR1 SGHRS, CDR2 YFSETQ. CDR3 size: 14 residues. The germline V and J ends were trimmed by 1 base and 3 bases, with 8 bases remaining between them. DNA for the CDR3: TGCGCCAGCAGCTTGAAGGGAGGTGGAAACACCATATATTTT. This gives the protein CASSLKGGGNTIYF. The full variable domain, rest sourced from reference TRBV5-1 and TRBJ1-3, is KAGVTQTPRYLIKTRGQQVTLSCSPISGHRSVSWYQQTPGQGLQFLFEYFSETQRNKGNFPGRFSGRQFSNSRSEMNVSTLELGDSALYLCASSLKGGGNTIYFGEGSWLTVV.

V is TRBV11-3 and J is TRBJ2-1; D uncertain. Trimming cost V 0 bases and J 9 bases, with 9 bases left between them. Germline assignment: CDR1 SGHNT and CDR2 YENEEA. The CDR3 length is 13 residues. The CDR3 coding sequence is TGTGCCAGCAGCTTAGATGGGTTGGGTGAGCAGTTCTTC. This encodes CASSLDGLGEQFF.

The CDR3 loop is CSVGETGDPTDTQYF. CDR3 coding DNA: TGCAGCGTTGGCGAGACAGGGGATCCCACAGATACGCAGTATTTT. The rearrangement joins TRBV29-1 to TRBJ2-3; TRBD1 matches 8 bases. Germline-derived CDR1 and CDR2 are SQVTM and ANQGSEA. The CDR3 spans 15 residues. V shed 4 bases, J shed 2 bases, and the junction held 8 bases outside the gene matches.

The chain joins TRBV5-4 to TRBJ1-3, with D hard to call. The CDR3 runs 16 residues. Germline CDR1 is SGHNT and CDR2 is YYREEE (reference sequence). Trimming stripped 0 bases from V and 0 bases from J, with 10 bases between. CDR3 residues: CASSLGPPLSGNTIYF. In nucleotides, the CDR3 is TGTGCCAGCAGCTTGGGTCCACCTCTCTCTGGAAACACCATATATTTT.